These 21 T cell receptor beta chains were sequenced from one sample in a study of shared clonotypes between healthy human individuals. Sequencing was performed with immunoSEQ multiplex PCR; in TCRdb, only in-frame clones are kept and a portion is missing. This sample yields about 2,200,000 clones, of which roughly 91% are seen a single time; 1.7% belongs to the top ten. Naive CD8 cells were CD45RO-negative, positively selected for CCR7, excluding terminally differentiated effector memory CD45RA+ cells. The sample taken for sequencing was naive CD8+ T cells from PBMCs. Receptors originate from a man between 18 and 35 years old in good health. Some clones in this sample may be carry-over from other donors' samples.

The genes are TRBV19 and TRBJ2-1; 15 positions agree with TRBD2. The CDR3 covers 16 residues. V was pared by 5 bases and J by 6 bases, with 5 bases of the junction left unmatched. Germline CDR1 is LNHDA and CDR2 is SQIVND (reference sequence). As DNA, the CDR3 is TGTGCCAGTAGTTCCCGGACTAGCGGGAGGGCCAATGAGCAGTTCTTC. This sequence encodes CASSSRTSGRANEQFF.

This clone was seen a single time. The chain has TRBV29-1 and TRBJ1-1, with 9 bases identical to TRBD1. This CDR3 has 15 residues. J was trimmed by 4 bases and V by 6 bases; bases with no gene match: 12. Per the germline V gene, CDR1 is SQVTM and CDR2 is ANQGSEA. The CDR3 DNA reads TGCAGCGTCCACCCTTTACAGGGGGCCACCACTGAAGCTTTCTTT. Translated: CSVHPLQGATTEAFF. The full variable domain, with the rest looked up from reference TRBV29-1 and TRBJ1-1, is SAVISQKPSRDICQRGTSLTIQCQVDSQVTMMFWYRQQPGQSLTLIATANQGSEATYESGFVIDKFPISRPNLTFSTLTVSNMSPEDSSIYLCSVHPLQGATTEAFFGQGTRLTVV.

V is TRBV5-8 and J is TRBJ2-1, with TRBD2 identical over 11 bases. This CDR3 comprises 15 residues. The germline gives CDR1 SGHTS, CDR2 YDEGEE. After removal of 4 bases from V and 4 bases from J, the junction contained 4 bases not matched to a gene. The CDR3 sequence is CASSIGTSGYNEQFF. The CDR3, as DNA: TGTGCCAGCAGCATCGGGACTAGCGGATACAATGAGCAGTTCTTC.

The chain couples TRBV19 to TRBJ2-1, with no clear D. Trimming pared 2 bases from V and 5 bases from J, leaving 10 bases between. The CDR3 spans 14 residues. Germline V gene lookup returns CDR1 LNHDA and CDR2 SQIVND (reference sequence). The CDR3 region has the DNA TGTGCCAGTAGTATATTTTCGGCGGACAATGAGCAGTTCTTC. This gives the protein CASSIFSADNEQFF.

The J gene is TRBJ1-5, the V gene TRBV4-1; D unresolved. Germline-derived CDR1 and CDR2 are MGHRA and YSYEKL. The CDR3 extends over 16 amino acids. Between the trimmed V and J ends, which lost 2 bases and 3 bases, there was a span of 14 bases. CDR3 protein: CASSQPLGRHNQPQHF. CDR3 DNA sequence: TGCGCCAGCAGCCAACCACTCGGACGGCACAATCAGCCCCAGCATTTT.

The chain links TRBV28 to TRBJ1-2, with TRBD1 identical over 11 bases. V shed 3 bases, J shed 4 bases, and the junction held 4 bases outside the gene matches. CDR1 is MDHEN, CDR2 SYDVKM, per germline. This CDR3 has 15 amino acids. The CDR3 DNA follows: TGTGCCAGCAGTTTTGGGACAGGGGGTGGCTATGGCTACACCTTC. It codes for CASSFGTGGGYGYTF.

V is TRBV27 and J is TRBJ1-1; unclear D gene. Germline-derived CDR1 and CDR2 are MNHEY and SMNVEV (reference sequence). This CDR3 region has 17 residues. Deletions cut 6 bases from V and 7 bases from J, with 27 bases between. Here the CDR3 reads CASSYRWSWVGFGEAFF. Written as DNA, the CDR3 is TGTGCCAGCAGCTACCGGTGGAGTTGGGTAGGGTTCGGTGAAGCTTTCTTT.

The chain uses TRBV7-9 and TRBJ2-1; 9 bases map to TRBD2. Germline trimming cut 3 bases from V and 7 bases from J; bases unmatched to any gene: 7. The CDR3 contains 15 residues. The V gene's germline CDR1 is SEHNR and CDR2 FQNEAQ (reference sequence). CDR3 nucleotide sequence: TGTGCCAGCAGCTTGGGTAGCGGGAGAAGGAATGAGCAGTTCTTC. Its protein is CASSLGSGRRNEQFF. Full variable domain (remainder filled in from reference TRBV7-9 and TRBJ2-1): DTGVSQNPRHKITKRGQNVTFRCDPISEHNRLYWYRQTLGQGPEFLTYFQNEAQLEKSRLLSDRFSAERPKGSFSTLEIQRTEQGDSAMYLCASSLGSGRRNEQFFGPGTRLTVL.

V gene TRBV27 combines with J gene TRBJ1-5; no firm D call. CDR1 MNHEY and CDR2 SMNVEV come from the germline V gene (reference sequence). This CDR3 contains 13 residues. The V end lost 6 bases, the J end lost 5 bases, and 11 bases lay between the germline ends. The DNA for the CDR3 is TGTGCCAGCAGGGAGAGCATTCATCAGCCCCAGCATTTT. The encoded protein is CASRESIHQPQHF.

V and J are TRBV21-1 and TRBJ2-7; the table's D gene call, TRBD1, was not cross checked with the DNA. TRBV21-1 counts as a pseudogene. This CDR3 region has 15 residues. For the CDR3, the DNA is TGTGCCAGCAGCAAAGAGAGGGGGACGTCCTACGAGCAGTACTTC. Protein sequence: CASSKERGTSYEQYF.

V is TRBV5-1 and J is TRBJ1-2; 7 bases agree with TRBD1. The length of the CDR3 is 13 residues. From germline, CDR1 is SGHRS and CDR2 YFSETQ. The J segment lost 3 bases and the V segment lost 4 bases, leaving 3 bases of the junction unmatched. The DNA of the CDR3 is TGCGCCAGCAGCACCGGGACAGACTATGGCTACACCTTC. Protein product: CASSTGTDYGYTF.

This chain connects TRBV28 to TRBJ2-2, with 7 bases aligning to TRBD1. The V gene's germline CDR1 is MDHEN and CDR2 SYDVKM. With 4 bases clipped from V and 4 bases from J, the junction kept 9 bases outside the gene matches. The CDR3 is made up of 16 amino acids. The CDR3 sequence is CASSSLTGLATGELFF. As DNA, the CDR3 is TGTGCCAGCAGTTCCTTGACAGGGCTAGCCACCGGGGAGCTGTTTTTT.

The chain has TRBV19 and TRBJ1-2; D is unclear. There are 15 residues in the CDR3. Germline CDR1 reads LNHDA; CDR2 reads SQIVND (reference sequence). The V end lost 5 bases, the J end lost 4 bases, and 17 bases lay between the germline ends. Here the CDR3 DNA reads TGTGCCAGTAGTGCCGCCCGGGCAGTCGTCTATGGCTACACCTTC. It is translated as CASSAARAVVYGYTF.

For this clone: Other DNA variants within this sample encode the same CDR3. This rearrangement joins TRBV19 to TRBJ1-2; maybe TRBD1 (5 bases). The CDR3 loop spans 12 amino acids. The germline V and J ends were trimmed by 5 bases and 4 bases, with 8 bases remaining between them. The germline V gene has CDR1 LNHDA and CDR2 SQIVND (reference sequence). In nucleotides, the CDR3 is TGTGCCAGTAGTCCAGGGTCCTATGGCTACACCTTC. The encoded protein is CASSPGSYGYTF.

This chain uses TRBV7-9 with TRBJ1-2; D is unresolved. The CDR3 consists of 15 residues. Germline CDR1 is SEHNR and CDR2 is FQNEAQ (reference sequence). V gave up 5 bases and J gave up 6 bases, with 19 bases separating them. In nucleotides, the CDR3 is TGTGCCAGCAGCCCAGTACTATATCTAGAGGATGGCTACACCTTC. Translating gives CASSPVLYLEDGYTF.

The chain couples TRBV30 to TRBJ2-3; D possibly corresponds to TRBD2 (6 bases). V was pared by 0 bases and J by 0 bases, with 13 bases between. CDR1 is GTSNPN and CDR2 is SVGIG in the germline V gene (reference sequence). CDR3 length: 16 residues. Here the CDR3 DNA reads TGTGCCTGGAGTGTATTTGCAGGGACTAGCACAGATACGCAGTATTTT. Its protein is CAWSVFAGTSTDTQYF.

The chain joins TRBV7-8 to TRBJ2-1; either TRBD1 or TRBD2 may fit D (5 bases each). This CDR3 spans 17 amino acids. CDR1 is SGHVS, CDR2 FQNEAQ, per germline. V shed 5 bases and J shed 7 bases, with 24 bases lying between them. In DNA, the CDR3 is TGTGCCAGCAGCCTCAGTGGGGACCCGGGGTCTTGGAATGAGCAGTTCTTC. It is translated as CASSLSGDPGSWNEQFF.

The gene calls are TRBV11-2 and TRBJ2-4; D might be TRBD1 (5 bases). The ends were cut back, 1 base at V and 0 bases at J, with 19 bases in the middle. The CDR3 runs 19 residues. CDR1 and CDR2 (germline): SGHAT, FQNNGV. The CDR3 here is CASSLAPRQGVLAKNIQYF. CDR3 bases: TGTGCCAGCAGCTTAGCCCCCCGGCAGGGCGTCCTAGCCAAAAACATTCAGTACTTC.

The chain uses TRBV25-1 and TRBJ2-1, with D maybe TRBD1 (5 bases). There are 15 residues in the CDR3. Germline-derived CDR1 and CDR2 are MGHDK and SYGVNS. Between the trimmed V and J ends, which lost 5 bases and 9 bases, there was a span of 20 bases. CDR3 amino acids: CASSPLESRVSEQFF. The CDR3 region has the DNA TGTGCCAGCAGTCCCCTCGAGAGCAGGGTCTCTGAGCAGTTCTTC.

The genes are TRBV4-2 and TRBJ2-7; 8 nucleotides align to TRBD1. The CDR3 extends over 13 amino acids. V was pared by 1 base and J by 5 bases, with 1 base of the junction left unmatched. The germline V gene encodes CDR1 LGHNA and CDR2 YNFKEQ. The CDR3 coding sequence is TGTGCCAGCAGCCAAGCGACAGGGGACGAGCAGTACTTC. Its translation is CASSQATGDEQYF.

Points on this clone: One end of the junction is discordant with germline, which a read error may explain. The chain employs TRBV11-2 and TRBJ2-7; 7 positions agree with TRBD2. This CDR3 spans 15 amino acids. Looked up from germline, CDR1 is SGHAT and CDR2 is FQNNGV. The CDR3 loop reads CASNLRSGYSYEQYF. In DNA form, the CDR3 reads TGTGCCAGCAACTTACGTAGCGGGTACTCCTACGAGCAGTACTTC.